This TCR beta chain derives from a study of cytomegalovirus exposure and HLA in healthy donors. Points from the study as a whole: Cytomegalovirus association was listed for under 200 TCR beta chains.

With regard to this clone: Its specificity is unknown.

Donors came from a validation cohort of fewer than 150 subjects, distinct from the first 666-subject cohort. CDR3 length: 15 residues. Germline CDR1 SGDLS, CDR2 YYNGEE. V dropped 5 bases and J dropped 0 bases, with 14 bases sitting between them. TCRdb's copy holds only in-frame clones and misses some; the assay was immunoSEQ multiplex PCR. The sample consists of fewer than 400,000 clones, more than 80% of them appearing once. The sample taken for sequencing was PBMCs. The clonotype was recovered from a woman between 18 and 30 years old in good health and CMV-seronegative. The V call is TRBV9, the J call TRBJ1-1; maybe TRBD1 (5 bases). CDR3 region: CASSPPDRVNTEAFF. The CDR3 nucleotides read TGTGCCAGCAGTCCCCCCGACAGAGTGAACACTGAAGCTTTCTTT.